These 18 T cell receptor beta chains came from one sample sequenced in a study of molecular identifiers for immune sequencing clone quantification (dated by TCRdb to 2017 to 2018). The protocol used for the library was PCR. These reads were obtained on a NextSeq 500. TCRdb reworked the public reads: Q25 trimming with fastp, MiXCR clone assembly, productive beta chains retained. One record per CDR3 amino acid sequence lists the most common genes and DNA. For this sample the table gives around 480,000 distinct CDR3 sequences, of which about a quarter were detected only once. The top ten hold under 0.85% of the sample. The sequenced sample was naive CD8+ T cells from blood, with Jurkat cell RNA spiked in. Per the publication, the cell subset or site label means: FACS-sorted CD8+CD4-CCR7+CD45RA+ naive T cells. The receptors come from a human donor in good health. Some libraries in this study had Jurkat cell RNA spiked in.

This chain connects TRBV2 to TRBJ1-3, with TRBD1 matching over 10 bases. CDR1 is SNHLY and CDR2 is FYNNEI in the germline V gene. The V segment lost 4 bases and the J segment 8 bases; nucleotides outside the gene matches: 14. CDR3 length: 17 residues. In DNA, the CDR3 is TGTGCCAGCAGTGGGGACAGGGGATCCGCGCCCCCCGACACCATATATTTT. Protein sequence: CASSGDRGSAPPDTIYF.

As DNA, the CDR3 is TGTGCCAGCAGTGTGGCCGACAGGTCTGGCTGGAATCAGCCCCAGCATTTT. This codes for CASSVADRSGWNQPQHF. The V gene is TRBV2, the J gene TRBJ1-5; weak D call: TRBD1 (6 bases). Trimming shortened V by 4 bases and J by 4 bases, and 20 bases separated the two germline ends. This CDR3 has 17 amino acids. The germline V gene has CDR1 SNHLY and CDR2 FYNNEI.

This chain uses TRBV6-2 or TRBV6-3 with TRBJ2-1; 9 positions agree with TRBD2. V lost 0 bases, J lost 2 bases, and 2 bases stayed unmatched. The CDR3 spans 16 residues. Germline V lookup: CDR1 MNHEY, CDR2 SVGEGT. The CDR3 reads CASSYSIAGAYNEQFF. The CDR3 bases are TGTGCCAGCAGTTACTCGATAGCGGGAGCCTACAATGAGCAGTTCTTC.

About this clonotype: This clone may be a read error of a much larger clone one base away. This sequence joins TRBV12-3 or TRBV12-4 and TRBJ2-3, with a tentative D call TRBD1 (5 bases). The CDR3 has 14 amino acids. The CDR3 loop is CASSLLQGTDTQCF. CDR3 coding DNA: TGTGCCAGCAGTTTATTGCAGGGCACAGATACGCAGTGTTTT.

This clonotype was seen repeatedly, ten times or more. The rearrangement links TRBV4-1 to TRBJ2-7; 8 bases are shared with TRBD1. Looked up from germline, CDR1 is MGHRA and CDR2 is YSYEKL. V was pared by 4 bases and J by 3 bases, with 5 bases of the junction left unmatched. The CDR3 contains 14 residues. The CDR3 bases are TGCGCCAGCAGCCTCCCGGGACAGGACTACGAGCAGTACTTC. Amino acid sequence: CASSLPGQDYEQYF.

As concerns this clonotype: A much larger clone differs from this one at a single base, so this may be a read error. The CDR3 spells CSALTPRTDSNQPRHF. CDR3 DNA: TGCAGTGCTCTAACTCCTCGGACGGATAGCAATCAGCCCCGGCATTTT. V gene TRBV20-1 combines with J gene TRBJ1-5; D is unresolved. Germline CDR1 DFQATT, CDR2 SNEGSKA (reference sequence). The CDR3 has 16 amino acids.

This clonotype was detected many times. The rearrangement uses TRBV29-1 and TRBJ2-7; a possible D gene is TRBD1 (6 bases). Trimming removed 4 bases from V and 4 bases from J, with 14 bases in between. The germline gives CDR1 SQVTM, CDR2 ANQGSEA. There are 13 residues in the CDR3. The CDR3 region has the DNA TGCAGCGTTGTGGAGGACAGCCGGTACGAGCAGTACTTC. This encodes CSVVEDSRYEQYF.

For this clonotype: A read error may be the cause here, since a much bigger clone is one base away. The chain joins TRBV5-6 to TRBJ2-5, with TRBD1 as a possible D gene (7 bases). The CDR3 length is 16 residues. Germline-derived CDR1 and CDR2 are SGHDT and YYEEEE. V was cut by 4 bases and J by 9 bases, with 25 bases left in between. The CDR3 DNA follows: TGTGCCAGCAGCACCTGGTCCTCGCTCCAGGGGGAGGCCCAGTACTTC. Translated, it gives CASSTWSSLQGEAQYF.

The chain employs TRBV10-3 and TRBJ2-7; D not resolved. Germline values: CDR1 ENHRY, CDR2 SYGVKD. CDR3 size: 12 residues. V was clipped by 0 bases and J by 7 bases, with 7 bases between them. The DNA for the CDR3 is TGTGCCATCAGTGAGTCTTGGGGAGAGCAGTACTTC. It codes for CAISESWGEQYF.

This clonotype was counted between two and nine times. The V call is TRBV7-9, the J call TRBJ2-7, with D perhaps matching TRBD1 (5 bases). V gave up 0 bases and J gave up 6 bases, with 15 bases separating them. The germline V gene encodes CDR1 SEHNR and CDR2 FQNEAQ (reference sequence). CDR3 size: 15 residues. The CDR3 DNA follows: TGTGCCAGCAGCTTAGCGATTGGTGGGGCCACCGAGCAGTACTTC. Its translation is CASSLAIGGATEQYF.

There are many counts of this clonotype. This chain uses TRBV6-2 or TRBV6-3 with TRBJ2-7; possibly TRBD2 for D (5 bases). This CDR3 has 13 amino acids. V dropped 3 bases and J dropped 7 bases, with 13 bases sitting between them. CDR1 MNHEY and CDR2 SVGEGT come from the germline V gene. The CDR3 region is CASSYGSEEEQYF. The CDR3 DNA follows: TGTGCCAGCAGTTATGGATCGGAGGAAGAGCAGTACTTC.

In this sample, this clonotype turned up a few times. The chain joins TRBV27 to TRBJ2-3, with TRBD2 matching over 9 bases. Per germline, CDR1 MNHEY and CDR2 SMNVEV (reference sequence). Germline trimming cut 7 bases from V and 4 bases from J; bases unmatched to any gene: 9. The length of the CDR3 is 15 residues. The CDR3 is CASTTLSGGSDTQYF. The DNA for the CDR3 is TGTGCCAGCACCACCCTCAGCGGGGGGTCAGATACGCAGTATTTT.

This clonotype was recorded a few times. This sequence joins TRBV28 and TRBJ1-1; 7 bases are a match to TRBD1. This CDR3 spans 17 amino acids. The germline V gene encodes CDR1 MDHEN and CDR2 SYDVKM. Trimming at V came to 5 bases and at J to 3 bases, leaving 15 bases not matched to a gene. The CDR3 protein is CASSLLPGQLLDTEAFF. The DNA for the CDR3 is TGTGCCAGCAGTCTGTTGCCGGGACAGCTCTTGGACACTGAAGCTTTCTTT.

For this clonotype: Being one base from a much bigger clone, this may be a read error. The chain couples TRBV15 to TRBJ1-3; D unresolved. V lost 3 bases and J lost 2, with 20 bases in between. The CDR3 consists of 18 residues. Germline V gene data show CDR1 as LNHNV and CDR2 as YYDKDF (reference sequence). The CDR3 protein is CATSSTSSGGRPGNTIYF. In DNA form, the CDR3 reads TGTGCCACCAGCAGTACCAGTTCCGGCGGACGCCCTGGAAACACCATATATTTT.

This clonotype was observed a few times. The chain couples TRBV12-3 or TRBV12-4 to TRBJ1-5; D uncertain. The V gene lost 6 bases and the J gene lost 7 bases, with 10 bases spanning the gap. CDR3 size: 12 residues. CDR3 loop: CASSRDLQPQHF. DNA for the CDR3: TGTGCCAGCAGCAGAGATTTACAGCCCCAGCATTTT.

This clonotype was detected many times. V is TRBV27 and J is TRBJ2-7; 10 positions match TRBD1. The CDR3 extends over 14 amino acids. Unmatched junction bases numbered 6, after V lost 5 bases and J lost 5 bases. The germline V gene has CDR1 MNHEY and CDR2 SMNVEV (reference sequence). CDR3 region: CASSGGDRGNEQYF. The DNA of the CDR3 is TGTGCCAGCAGTGGGGGGGACAGGGGAAACGAGCAGTACTTC.

J is TRBJ1-1 and V is TRBV10-3, with 10 bases aligning to TRBD1. Germline CDR1 ENHRY, CDR2 SYGVKD. The CDR3 extends over 18 amino acids. The ends lost 0 bases at V and 6 bases at J; junction bases unmatched: 13. CDR3 DNA: TGTGCCATCAGTGAGTCTGTTTTGGGACAGGGGCCCTACTCTGAAGCTTTCTTT. This encodes CAISESVLGQGPYSEAFF.

This clonotype occurred a few times. The rearrangement joins TRBV7-2 to TRBJ2-7; 9 bases fit TRBD1. Losses at the gene ends were 2 bases for V and 3 bases for J; bases not matched to a gene: 8. The CDR3 consists of 16 residues. Germline V gene lookup returns CDR1 SGHTA and CDR2 FQGNSA. DNA of the CDR3: TGTGCCAGCAGCTTAACCCGACCGGGACAGGGCTACGAGCAGTACTTC. Protein: CASSLTRPGQGYEQYF.